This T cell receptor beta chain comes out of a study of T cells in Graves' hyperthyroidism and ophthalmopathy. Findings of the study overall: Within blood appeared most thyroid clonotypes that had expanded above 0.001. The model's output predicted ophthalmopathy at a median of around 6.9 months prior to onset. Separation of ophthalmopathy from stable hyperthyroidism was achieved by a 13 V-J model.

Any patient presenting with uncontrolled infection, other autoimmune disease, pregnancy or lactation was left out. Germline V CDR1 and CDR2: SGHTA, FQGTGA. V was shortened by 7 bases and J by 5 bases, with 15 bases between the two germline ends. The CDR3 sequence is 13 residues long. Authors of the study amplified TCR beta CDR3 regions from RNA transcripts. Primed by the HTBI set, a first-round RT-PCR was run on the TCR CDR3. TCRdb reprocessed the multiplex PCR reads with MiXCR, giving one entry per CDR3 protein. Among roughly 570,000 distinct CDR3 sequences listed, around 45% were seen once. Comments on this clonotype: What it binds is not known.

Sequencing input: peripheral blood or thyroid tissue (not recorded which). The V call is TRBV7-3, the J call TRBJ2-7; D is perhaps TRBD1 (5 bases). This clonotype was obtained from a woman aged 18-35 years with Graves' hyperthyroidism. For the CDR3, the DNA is TGTGCCAGCAACTATCAGGGCTGGGACGAGCAGTACTTC. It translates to CASNYQGWDEQYF.